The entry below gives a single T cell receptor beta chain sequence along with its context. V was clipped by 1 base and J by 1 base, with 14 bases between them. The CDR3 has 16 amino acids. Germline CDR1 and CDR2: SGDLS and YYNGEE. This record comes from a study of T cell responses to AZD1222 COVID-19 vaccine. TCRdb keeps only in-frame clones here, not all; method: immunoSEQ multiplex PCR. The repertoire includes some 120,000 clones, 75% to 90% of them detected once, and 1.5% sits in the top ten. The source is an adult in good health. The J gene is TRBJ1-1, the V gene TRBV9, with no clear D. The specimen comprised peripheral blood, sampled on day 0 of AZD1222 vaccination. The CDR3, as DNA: TGTGCCAGCAGCGTAAGTGGCCAACACCAGAACACTGAAGCTTTCTTT. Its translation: CASSVSGQHQNTEAFF.